This T cell receptor beta chain is drawn from a study of cytomegalovirus exposure and HLA in healthy donors. PCR employed 60 Vbeta and 13 Jbeta primers. Some clones are missing from TCRdb's copy, which holds only in-frame ones; the method was immunoSEQ multiplex PCR. The sample has more than 150,000 clones, 65% to 85% seen once. Losses at the gene ends were 0 bases for V and 4 bases for J; bases not matched to a gene: 11. Germline V lookup: CDR1 SGHNT, CDR2 YYREEE (reference sequence). This CDR3 region has 18 residues. The study sampled nominally healthy donors, though unrecorded immune exposures were likely.

The source of this sequence is a woman in her thirties or forties in good health and CMV-seropositive. Sequencing was performed on PBMCs. The V and J genes are TRBV5-4 and TRBJ1-2, with 11 bases fitting TRBD1. The CDR3 spells CASSLALGQGVRAYGYTF. The CDR3 DNA reads as TGTGCCAGCAGCTTGGCCCTGGGACAGGGGGTTCGTGCCTATGGCTACACCTTC.